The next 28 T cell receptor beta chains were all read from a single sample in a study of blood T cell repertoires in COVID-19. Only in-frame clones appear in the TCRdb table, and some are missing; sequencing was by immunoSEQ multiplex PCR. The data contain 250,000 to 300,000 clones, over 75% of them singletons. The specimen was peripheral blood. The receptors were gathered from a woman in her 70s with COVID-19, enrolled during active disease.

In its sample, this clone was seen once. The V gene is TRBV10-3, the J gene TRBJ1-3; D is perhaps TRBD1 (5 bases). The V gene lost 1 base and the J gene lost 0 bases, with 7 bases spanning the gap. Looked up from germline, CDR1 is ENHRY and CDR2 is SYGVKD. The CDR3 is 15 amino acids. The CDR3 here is CAISEWGDSGNTIYF. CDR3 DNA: TGTGCCATCAGTGAGTGGGGGGACTCTGGAAACACCATATATTTT.

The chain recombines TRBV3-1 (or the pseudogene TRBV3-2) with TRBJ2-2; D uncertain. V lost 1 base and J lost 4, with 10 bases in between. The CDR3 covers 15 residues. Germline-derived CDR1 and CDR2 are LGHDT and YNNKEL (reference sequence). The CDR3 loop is CASSQGLVGTGELFF. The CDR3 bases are TGTGCCAGCAGCCAAGGTCTAGTCGGCACCGGGGAGCTGTTTTTT.

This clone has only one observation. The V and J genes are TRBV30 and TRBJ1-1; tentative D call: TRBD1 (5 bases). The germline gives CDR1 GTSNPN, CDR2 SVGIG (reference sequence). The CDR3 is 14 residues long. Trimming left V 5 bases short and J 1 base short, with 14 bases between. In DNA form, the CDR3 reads TGTGCCTGGGGTCTGACAGAGACGAACACTGAAGCTTTCTTT. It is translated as CAWGLTETNTEAFF.

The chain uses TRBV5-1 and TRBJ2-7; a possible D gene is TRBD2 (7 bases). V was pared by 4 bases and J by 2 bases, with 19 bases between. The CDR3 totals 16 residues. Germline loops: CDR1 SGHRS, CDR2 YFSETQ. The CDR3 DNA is TGCGCCAGCAGCGGTGGGAGCACAGGGACTACCTACGAGCAGTACTTC. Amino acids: CASSGGSTGTTYEQYF.

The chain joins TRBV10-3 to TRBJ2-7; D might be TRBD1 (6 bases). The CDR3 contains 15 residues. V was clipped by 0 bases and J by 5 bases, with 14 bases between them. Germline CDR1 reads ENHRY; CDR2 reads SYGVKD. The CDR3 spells CAISESAQGVDEQYF. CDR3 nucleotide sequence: TGTGCCATCAGTGAGTCGGCACAGGGAGTGGACGAGCAGTACTTC.

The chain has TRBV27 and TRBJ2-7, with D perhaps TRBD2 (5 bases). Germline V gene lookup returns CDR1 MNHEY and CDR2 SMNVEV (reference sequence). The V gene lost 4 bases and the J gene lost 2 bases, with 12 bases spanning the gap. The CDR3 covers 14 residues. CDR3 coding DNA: TGTGCCAGCAGTTACCGCGGGCAGACCTACGAGCAGTACTTC. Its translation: CASSYRGQTYEQYF.

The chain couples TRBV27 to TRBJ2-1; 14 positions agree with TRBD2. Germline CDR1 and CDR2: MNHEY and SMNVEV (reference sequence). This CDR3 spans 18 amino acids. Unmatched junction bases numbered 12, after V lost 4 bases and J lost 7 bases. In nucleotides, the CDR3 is TGTGCCAGCAGTTCAGTCCCGGGACTAGCGGGAGTACGAAATGAGCAGTTCTTC. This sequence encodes CASSSVPGLAGVRNEQFF.

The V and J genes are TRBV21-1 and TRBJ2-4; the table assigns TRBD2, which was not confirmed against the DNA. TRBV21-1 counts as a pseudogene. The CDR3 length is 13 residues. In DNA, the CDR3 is TGTGCCTGTCCCACCAACTTCAAAAACATTCAGTACTTC. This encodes CACPTNFKNIQYF.

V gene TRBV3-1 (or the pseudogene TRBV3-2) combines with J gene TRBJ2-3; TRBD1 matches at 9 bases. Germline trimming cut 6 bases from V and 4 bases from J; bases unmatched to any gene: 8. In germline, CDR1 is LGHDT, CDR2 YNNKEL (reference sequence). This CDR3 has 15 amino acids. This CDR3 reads CASSPGTGRPDTQYF. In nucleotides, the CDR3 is TGTGCCAGCAGTCCCGGGACAGGGCGACCAGATACGCAGTATTTT.

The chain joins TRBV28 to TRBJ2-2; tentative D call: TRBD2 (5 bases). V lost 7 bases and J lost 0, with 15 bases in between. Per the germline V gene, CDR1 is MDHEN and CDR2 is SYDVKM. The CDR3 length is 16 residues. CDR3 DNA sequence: TGTGCCAGCACCGAGACGCGGGCCACGAACACCGGGGAGCTGTTTTTT. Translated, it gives CASTETRATNTGELFF.

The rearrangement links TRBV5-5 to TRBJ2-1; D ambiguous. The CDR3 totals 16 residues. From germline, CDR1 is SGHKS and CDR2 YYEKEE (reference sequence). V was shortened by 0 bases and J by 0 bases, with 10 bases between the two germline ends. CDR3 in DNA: TGTGCCAGCAGCTTGGTTGCGCTAGTCTCCTACAATGAGCAGTTCTTC. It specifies CASSLVALVSYNEQFF.

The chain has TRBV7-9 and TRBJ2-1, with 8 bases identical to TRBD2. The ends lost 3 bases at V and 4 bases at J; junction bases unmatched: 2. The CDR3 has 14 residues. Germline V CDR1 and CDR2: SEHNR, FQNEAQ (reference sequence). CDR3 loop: CASSLTSVYNEQFF. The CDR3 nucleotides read TGTGCCAGCAGCTTGACTAGCGTGTACAATGAGCAGTTCTTC.

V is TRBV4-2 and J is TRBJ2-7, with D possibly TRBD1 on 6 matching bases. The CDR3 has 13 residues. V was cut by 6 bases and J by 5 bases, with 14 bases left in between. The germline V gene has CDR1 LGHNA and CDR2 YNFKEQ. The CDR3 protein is CASSRGSQDEQYF. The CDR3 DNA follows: TGTGCCAGCAGTAGGGGGAGTCAAGACGAGCAGTACTTC.

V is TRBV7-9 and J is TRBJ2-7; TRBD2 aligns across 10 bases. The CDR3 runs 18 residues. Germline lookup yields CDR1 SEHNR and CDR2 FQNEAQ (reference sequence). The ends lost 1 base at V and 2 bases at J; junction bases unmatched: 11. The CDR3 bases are TGTGCCAGCAGCTTAGAAGACAAGCGGGAGGGCCGAGCCTACGAGCAGTACTTC. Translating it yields CASSLEDKREGRAYEQYF.

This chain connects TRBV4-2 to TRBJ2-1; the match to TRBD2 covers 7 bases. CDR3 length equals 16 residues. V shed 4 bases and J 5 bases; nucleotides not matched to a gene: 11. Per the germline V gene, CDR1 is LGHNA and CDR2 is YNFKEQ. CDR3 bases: TGTGCCAGCAGCCGTCTGCGGGAGCCCCGTGACAATGAGCAGTTCTTC. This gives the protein CASSRLREPRDNEQFF.

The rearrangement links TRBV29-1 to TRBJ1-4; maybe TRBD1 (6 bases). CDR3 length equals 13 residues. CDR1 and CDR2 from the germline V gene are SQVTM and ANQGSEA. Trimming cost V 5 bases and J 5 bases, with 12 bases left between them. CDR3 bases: TGCAGCGTTCTTGTGACAGGAAATGAAAAACTGTTTTTT. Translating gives CSVLVTGNEKLFF.

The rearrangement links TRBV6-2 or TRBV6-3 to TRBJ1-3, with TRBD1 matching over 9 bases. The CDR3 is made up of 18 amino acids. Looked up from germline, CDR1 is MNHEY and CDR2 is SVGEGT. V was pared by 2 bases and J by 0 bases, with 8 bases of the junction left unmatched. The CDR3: CASSYSLGQGLSGNTIYF. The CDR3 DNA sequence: TGTGCCAGCAGTTACAGTTTGGGACAGGGTCTCTCTGGAAACACCATATATTTT.

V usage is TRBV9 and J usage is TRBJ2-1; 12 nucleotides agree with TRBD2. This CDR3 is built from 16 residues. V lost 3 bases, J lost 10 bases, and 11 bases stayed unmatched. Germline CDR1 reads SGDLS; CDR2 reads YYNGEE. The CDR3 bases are TGTGCCAGCAGCGCTCTCGGGACTAGCGGGTCGGGCGAGCAGTTCTTC. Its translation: CASSALGTSGSGEQFF.

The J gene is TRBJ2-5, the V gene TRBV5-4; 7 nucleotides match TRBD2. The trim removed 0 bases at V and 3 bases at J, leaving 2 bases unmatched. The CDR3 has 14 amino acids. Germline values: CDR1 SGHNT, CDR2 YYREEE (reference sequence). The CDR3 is CASSLVGGEETQYF. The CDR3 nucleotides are TGTGCCAGCAGCTTGGTTGGGGGGGAAGAGACCCAGTACTTC.

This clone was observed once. CDR3 sequence (DNA): TGTGCCTGGGGGACCCTAGCGTGGGACACCGGGGAGCTGTTTTTT. This translates into CAWGTLAWDTGELFF. The chain uses TRBV30 and TRBJ2-2; maybe TRBD2 (6 bases). Germline CDR1 GTSNPN, CDR2 SVGIG (reference sequence). The V end lost 5 bases, the J end lost 3 bases, and 16 bases lay between the germline ends. This CDR3 has 15 amino acids.

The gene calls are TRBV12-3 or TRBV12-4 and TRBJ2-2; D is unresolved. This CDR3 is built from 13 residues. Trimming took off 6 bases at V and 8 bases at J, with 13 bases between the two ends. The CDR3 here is CASSRSSEGELFF. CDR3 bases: TGTGCCAGCAGCCGATCGTCCGAGGGGGAGCTGTTTTTT.

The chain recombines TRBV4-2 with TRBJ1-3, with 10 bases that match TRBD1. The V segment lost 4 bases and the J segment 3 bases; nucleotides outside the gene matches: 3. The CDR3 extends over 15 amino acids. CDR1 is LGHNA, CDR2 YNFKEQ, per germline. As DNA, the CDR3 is TGTGCCAGCAGCCCAGGGGACAGGGGTGGAAACACCATATATTTT. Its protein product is CASSPGDRGGNTIYF.

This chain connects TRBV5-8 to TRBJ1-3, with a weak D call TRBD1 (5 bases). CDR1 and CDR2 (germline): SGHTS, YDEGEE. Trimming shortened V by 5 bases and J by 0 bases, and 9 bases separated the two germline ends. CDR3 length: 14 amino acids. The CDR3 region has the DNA TGTGCCAGCAGTTCAGGGTTCTCTGGAAACACCATATATTTT. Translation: CASSSGFSGNTIYF.

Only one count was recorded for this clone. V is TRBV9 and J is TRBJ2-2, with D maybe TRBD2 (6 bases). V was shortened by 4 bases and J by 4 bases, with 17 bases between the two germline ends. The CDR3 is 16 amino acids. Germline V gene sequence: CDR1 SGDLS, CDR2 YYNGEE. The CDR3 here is CASSTTSRKATGELFF. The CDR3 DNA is TGTGCCAGCAGCACTACTAGCAGGAAAGCCACCGGGGAGCTGTTTTTT.

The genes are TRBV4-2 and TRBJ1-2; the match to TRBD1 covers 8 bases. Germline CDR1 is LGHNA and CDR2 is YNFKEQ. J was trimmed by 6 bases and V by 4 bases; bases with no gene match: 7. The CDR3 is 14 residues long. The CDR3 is CASSLYQGADGYTF. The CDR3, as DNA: TGTGCCAGCAGCCTGTATCAGGGGGCCGATGGCTACACCTTC.

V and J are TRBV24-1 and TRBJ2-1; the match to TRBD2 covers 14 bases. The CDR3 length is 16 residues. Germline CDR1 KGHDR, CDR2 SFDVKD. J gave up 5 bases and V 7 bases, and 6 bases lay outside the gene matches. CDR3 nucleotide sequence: TGTGCCACCAGAGGGACTAGCGGGAGTATGCACAATGAGCAGTTCTTC. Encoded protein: CATRGTSGSMHNEQFF.

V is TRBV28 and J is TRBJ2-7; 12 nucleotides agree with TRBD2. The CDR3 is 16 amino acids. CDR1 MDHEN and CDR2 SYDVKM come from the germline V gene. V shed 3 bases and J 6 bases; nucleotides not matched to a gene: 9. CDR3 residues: CASSLASGRGATEQYF. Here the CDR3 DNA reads TGTGCCAGCAGTTTGGCTAGCGGGAGGGGAGCGACCGAGCAGTACTTC.

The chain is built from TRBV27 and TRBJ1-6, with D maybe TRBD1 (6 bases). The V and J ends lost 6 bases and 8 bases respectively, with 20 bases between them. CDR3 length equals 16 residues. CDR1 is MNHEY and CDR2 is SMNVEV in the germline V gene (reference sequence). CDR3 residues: CASSPRGRGTDSPLHF. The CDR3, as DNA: TGTGCCAGCAGCCCCCGGGGCAGGGGCACGGATTCACCCCTCCACTTT.